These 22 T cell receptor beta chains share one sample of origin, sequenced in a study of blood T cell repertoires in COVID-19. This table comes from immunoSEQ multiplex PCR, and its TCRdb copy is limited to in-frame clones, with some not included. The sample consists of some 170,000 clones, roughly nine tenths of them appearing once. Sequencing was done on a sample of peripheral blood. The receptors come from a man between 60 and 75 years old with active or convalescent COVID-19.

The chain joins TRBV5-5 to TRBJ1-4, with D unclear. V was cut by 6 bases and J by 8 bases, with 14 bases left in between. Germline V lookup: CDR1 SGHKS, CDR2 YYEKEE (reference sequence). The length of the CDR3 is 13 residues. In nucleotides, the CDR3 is TGTGCCAGCATAATGATCGGGAGCGAAAAACTGTTTTTT. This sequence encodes CASIMIGSEKLFF.

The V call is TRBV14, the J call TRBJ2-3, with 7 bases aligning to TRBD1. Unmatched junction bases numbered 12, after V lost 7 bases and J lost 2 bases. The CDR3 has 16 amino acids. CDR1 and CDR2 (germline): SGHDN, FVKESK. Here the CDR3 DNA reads TGTGCCAGCACCTTACAGGGGTACGAAAACACAGATACGCAGTATTTT. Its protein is CASTLQGYENTDTQYF.

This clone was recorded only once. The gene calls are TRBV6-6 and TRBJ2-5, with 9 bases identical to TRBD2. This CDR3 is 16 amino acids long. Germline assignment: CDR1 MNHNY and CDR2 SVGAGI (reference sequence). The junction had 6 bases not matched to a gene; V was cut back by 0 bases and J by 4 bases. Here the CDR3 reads CASSYSFLAGAETQYF. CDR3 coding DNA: TGTGCCAGCAGTTACTCGTTTTTAGCGGGAGCAGAGACCCAGTACTTC.

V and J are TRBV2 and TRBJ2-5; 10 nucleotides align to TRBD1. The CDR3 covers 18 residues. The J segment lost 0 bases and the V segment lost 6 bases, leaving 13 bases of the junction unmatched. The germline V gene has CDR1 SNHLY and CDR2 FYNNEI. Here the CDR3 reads CASRPGQGLYGYQETQYF. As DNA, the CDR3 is TGTGCCAGCAGACCGGGACAGGGGCTCTACGGGTACCAAGAGACCCAGTACTTC.

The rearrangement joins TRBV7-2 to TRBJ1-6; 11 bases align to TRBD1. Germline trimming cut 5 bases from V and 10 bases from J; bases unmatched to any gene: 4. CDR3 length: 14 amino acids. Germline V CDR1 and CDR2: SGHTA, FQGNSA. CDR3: CASSRDRGTSPLHF. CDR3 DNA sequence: TGTGCCAGCAGCCGGGACAGGGGGACCTCACCCCTCCACTTT.

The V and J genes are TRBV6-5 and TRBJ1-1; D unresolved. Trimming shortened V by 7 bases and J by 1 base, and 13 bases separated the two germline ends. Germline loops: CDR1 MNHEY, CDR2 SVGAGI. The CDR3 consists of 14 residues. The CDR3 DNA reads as TGTGCCAGCACTCGTGACCGAGGGAACACTGAAGCTTTCTTT. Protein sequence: CASTRDRGNTEAFF.

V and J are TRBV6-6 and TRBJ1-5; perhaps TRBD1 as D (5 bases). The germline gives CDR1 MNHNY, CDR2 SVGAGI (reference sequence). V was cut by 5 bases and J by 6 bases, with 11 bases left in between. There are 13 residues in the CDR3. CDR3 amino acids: CASSPPGGQPQHF. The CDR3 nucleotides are TGTGCCAGCAGTCCTCCGGGGGGTCAGCCCCAGCATTTT.

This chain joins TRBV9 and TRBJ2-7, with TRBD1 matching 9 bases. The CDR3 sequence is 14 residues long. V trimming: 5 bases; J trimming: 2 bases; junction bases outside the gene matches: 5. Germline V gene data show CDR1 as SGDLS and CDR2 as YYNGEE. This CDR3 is CASSFRTGAYEQYF. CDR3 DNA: TGTGCCAGCAGTTTTCGGACAGGGGCCTACGAGCAGTACTTC. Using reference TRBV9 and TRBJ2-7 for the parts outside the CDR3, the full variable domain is DSGVTQTPKHLITATGQRVTLRCSPRSGDLSVYWYQQSLDQGLQFLIQYYNGEERAKGNILERFSAQQFPDLHSELNLSSLELGDSALYFCASSFRTGAYEQYFGPGTRLTVT.

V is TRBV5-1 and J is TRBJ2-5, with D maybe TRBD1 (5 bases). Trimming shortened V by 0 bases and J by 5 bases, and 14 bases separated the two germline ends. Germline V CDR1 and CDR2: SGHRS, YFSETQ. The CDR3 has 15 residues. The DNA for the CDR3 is TGCGCCAGCAGCTTGGAAGCAGGGCCCGGGGAGACCCAGTACTTC. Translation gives CASSLEAGPGETQYF.

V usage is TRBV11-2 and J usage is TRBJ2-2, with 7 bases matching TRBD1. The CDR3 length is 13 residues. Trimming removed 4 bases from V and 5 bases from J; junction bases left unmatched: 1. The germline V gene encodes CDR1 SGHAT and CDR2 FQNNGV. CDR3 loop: CASSSDRTGELFF. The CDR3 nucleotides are TGTGCCAGCAGCTCGGACAGGACCGGGGAGCTGTTTTTT.

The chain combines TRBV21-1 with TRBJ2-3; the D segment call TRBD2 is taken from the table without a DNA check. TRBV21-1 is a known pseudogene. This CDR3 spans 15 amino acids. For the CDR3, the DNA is TGTGCCAGCACCTCTACTAGATCTAGCACAGATACGCAGTATTTT. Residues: CASTSTRSSTDTQYF.

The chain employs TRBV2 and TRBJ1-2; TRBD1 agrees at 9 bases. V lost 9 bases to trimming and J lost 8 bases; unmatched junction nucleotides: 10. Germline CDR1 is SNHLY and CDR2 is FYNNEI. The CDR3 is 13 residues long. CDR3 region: CASRDRELRGYTF. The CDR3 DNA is TGTGCCAGTCGGGACAGGGAATTGCGCGGCTACACCTTC.

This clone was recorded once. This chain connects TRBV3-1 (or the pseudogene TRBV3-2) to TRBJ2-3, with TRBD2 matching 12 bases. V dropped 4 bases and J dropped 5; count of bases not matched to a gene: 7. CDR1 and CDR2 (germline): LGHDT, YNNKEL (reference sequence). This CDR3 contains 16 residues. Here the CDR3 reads CASSLRLAGVGDTQYF. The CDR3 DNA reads TGTGCCAGCAGCCTACGACTAGCGGGAGTGGGAGATACGCAGTATTTT.

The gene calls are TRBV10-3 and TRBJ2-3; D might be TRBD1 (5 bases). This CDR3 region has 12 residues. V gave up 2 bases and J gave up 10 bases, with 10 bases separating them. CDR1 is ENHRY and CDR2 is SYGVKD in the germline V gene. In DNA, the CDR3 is TGTGCCATCAGTGAGGCCAGGGTGGCGCAGTATTTT. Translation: CAISEARVAQYF.

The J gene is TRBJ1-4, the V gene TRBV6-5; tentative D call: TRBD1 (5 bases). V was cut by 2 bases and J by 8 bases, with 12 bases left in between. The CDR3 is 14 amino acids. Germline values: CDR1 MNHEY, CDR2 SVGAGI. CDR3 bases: TGTGCCAGCAGTTACCAACAGGTGGGAGAAAAACTGTTTTTT. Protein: CASSYQQVGEKLFF.

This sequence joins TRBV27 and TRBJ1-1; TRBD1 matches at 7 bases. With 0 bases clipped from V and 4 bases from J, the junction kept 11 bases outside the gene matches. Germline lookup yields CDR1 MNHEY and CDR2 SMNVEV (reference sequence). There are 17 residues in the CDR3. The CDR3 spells CASSLSLGPGGSTEAFF. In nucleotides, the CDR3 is TGTGCCAGCAGTTTATCGTTAGGGCCAGGGGGAAGCACTGAAGCTTTCTTT.

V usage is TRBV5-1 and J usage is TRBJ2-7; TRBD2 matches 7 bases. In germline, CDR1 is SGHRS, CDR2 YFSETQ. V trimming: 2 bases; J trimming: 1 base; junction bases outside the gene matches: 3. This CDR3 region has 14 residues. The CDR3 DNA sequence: TGCGCCAGCAGCTTTAGCGGGCAGTCCTACGAGCAGTACTTC. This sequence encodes CASSFSGQSYEQYF.

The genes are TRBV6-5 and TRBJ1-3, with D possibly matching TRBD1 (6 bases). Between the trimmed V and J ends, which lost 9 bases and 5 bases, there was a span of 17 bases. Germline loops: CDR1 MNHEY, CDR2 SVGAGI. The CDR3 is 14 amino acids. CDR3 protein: CASTGSEWRNTIYF. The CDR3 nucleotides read TGTGCCAGTACAGGGAGCGAGTGGAGAAACACCATATATTTT.

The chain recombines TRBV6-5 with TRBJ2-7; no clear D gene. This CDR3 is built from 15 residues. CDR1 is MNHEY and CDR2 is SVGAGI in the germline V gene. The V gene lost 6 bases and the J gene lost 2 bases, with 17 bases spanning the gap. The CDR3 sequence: CASSPADASPYEQYF. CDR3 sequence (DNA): TGTGCCAGCAGCCCCGCGGATGCCAGCCCCTACGAGCAGTACTTC.

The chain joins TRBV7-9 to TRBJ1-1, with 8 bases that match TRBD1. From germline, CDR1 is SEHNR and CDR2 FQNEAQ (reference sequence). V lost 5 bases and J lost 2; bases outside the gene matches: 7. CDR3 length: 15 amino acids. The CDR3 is CASSRQGIPNTEAFF. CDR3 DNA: TGTGCCAGCAGCCGACAGGGGATTCCTAACACTGAAGCTTTCTTT.

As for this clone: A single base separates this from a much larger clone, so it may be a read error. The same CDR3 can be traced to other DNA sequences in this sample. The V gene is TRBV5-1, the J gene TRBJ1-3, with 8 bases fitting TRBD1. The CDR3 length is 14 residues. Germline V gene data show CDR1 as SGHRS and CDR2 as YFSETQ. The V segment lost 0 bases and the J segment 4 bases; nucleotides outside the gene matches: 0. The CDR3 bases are TGCGCCAGCAGCTTGGGGACAGGGGGAAACACCATATATTTT. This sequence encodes CASSLGTGGNTIYF.

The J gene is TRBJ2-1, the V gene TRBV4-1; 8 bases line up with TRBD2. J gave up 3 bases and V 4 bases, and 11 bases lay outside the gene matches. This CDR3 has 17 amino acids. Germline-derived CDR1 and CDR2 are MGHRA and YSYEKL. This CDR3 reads CASSPMPAGVLYNEQFF. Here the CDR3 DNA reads TGCGCCAGCAGCCCCATGCCAGCGGGAGTCCTCTACAATGAGCAGTTCTTC.